Given below is one TCR beta chain in context. Libraries were prepared by immunoSEQ multiplex PCR; TCRdb keeps only in-frame clonotypes and omits some of them. The data contain about 300,000 clones, roughly nine tenths of them seen just once; the ten biggest clones take up approximately 5%. This entry belongs to a study of blood T cell repertoires in COVID-19. Overall study context: Sites in the United States, Italy and Spain provided acute and convalescent COVID-19 samples. The cDNA or gDNA used as material had been derived from T cells, B-cell-depleted T cells, or PBMCs.

Donors in Cohort 3 who had recovered were those with two negative PCRs, healthcare professional clearance, or resolution of their symptoms. With 0 bases removed from V and 3 bases from J, the gap between germline ends came to 10 bases. In germline, CDR1 is MNHEY, CDR2 SVGAGI. The CDR3 loop spans 15 amino acids. The gene calls are TRBV6-5 and TRBJ2-3; no clear D. The sequence was collected from a woman in her 30s who had recovered from COVID-19. The sequencing sample was made of PBMCs or T cells enriched from blood (not recorded which). CDR3 DNA: TGTGCCAGCAGTTACTCTGGGCCAAGGACAGATACGCAGTATTTT. Protein: CASSYSGPRTDTQYF.